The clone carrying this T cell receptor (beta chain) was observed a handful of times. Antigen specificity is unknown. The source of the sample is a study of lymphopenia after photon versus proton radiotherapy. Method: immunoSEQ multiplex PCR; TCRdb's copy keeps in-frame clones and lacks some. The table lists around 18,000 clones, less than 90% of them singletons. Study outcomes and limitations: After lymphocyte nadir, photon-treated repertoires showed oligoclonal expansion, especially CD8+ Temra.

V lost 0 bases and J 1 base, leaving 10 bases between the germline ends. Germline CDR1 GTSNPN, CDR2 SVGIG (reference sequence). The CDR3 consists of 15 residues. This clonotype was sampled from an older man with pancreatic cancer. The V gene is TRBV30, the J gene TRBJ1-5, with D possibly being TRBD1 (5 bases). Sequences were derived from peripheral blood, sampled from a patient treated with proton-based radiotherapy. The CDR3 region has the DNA TGTGCCTGGAGTGTACGAGGGGTAAGCAATCAGCCCCAGCATTTT. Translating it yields CAWSVRGVSNQPQHF.